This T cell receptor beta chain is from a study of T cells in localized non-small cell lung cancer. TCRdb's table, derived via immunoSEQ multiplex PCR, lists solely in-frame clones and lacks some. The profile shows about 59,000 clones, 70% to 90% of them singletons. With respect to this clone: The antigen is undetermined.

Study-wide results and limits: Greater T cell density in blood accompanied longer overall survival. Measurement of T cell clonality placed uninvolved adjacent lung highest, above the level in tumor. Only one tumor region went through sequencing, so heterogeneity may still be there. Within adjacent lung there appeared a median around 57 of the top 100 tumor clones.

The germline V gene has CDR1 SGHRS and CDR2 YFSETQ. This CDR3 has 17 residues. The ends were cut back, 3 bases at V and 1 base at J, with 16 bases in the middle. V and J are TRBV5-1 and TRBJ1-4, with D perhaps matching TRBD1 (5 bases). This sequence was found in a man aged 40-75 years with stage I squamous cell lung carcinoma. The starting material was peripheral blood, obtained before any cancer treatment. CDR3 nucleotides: TGCGCCAGCAGCTCCGACAGCCTGGGCGGAACTAATGAAAAACTGTTTTTT. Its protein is CASSSDSLGGTNEKLFF.